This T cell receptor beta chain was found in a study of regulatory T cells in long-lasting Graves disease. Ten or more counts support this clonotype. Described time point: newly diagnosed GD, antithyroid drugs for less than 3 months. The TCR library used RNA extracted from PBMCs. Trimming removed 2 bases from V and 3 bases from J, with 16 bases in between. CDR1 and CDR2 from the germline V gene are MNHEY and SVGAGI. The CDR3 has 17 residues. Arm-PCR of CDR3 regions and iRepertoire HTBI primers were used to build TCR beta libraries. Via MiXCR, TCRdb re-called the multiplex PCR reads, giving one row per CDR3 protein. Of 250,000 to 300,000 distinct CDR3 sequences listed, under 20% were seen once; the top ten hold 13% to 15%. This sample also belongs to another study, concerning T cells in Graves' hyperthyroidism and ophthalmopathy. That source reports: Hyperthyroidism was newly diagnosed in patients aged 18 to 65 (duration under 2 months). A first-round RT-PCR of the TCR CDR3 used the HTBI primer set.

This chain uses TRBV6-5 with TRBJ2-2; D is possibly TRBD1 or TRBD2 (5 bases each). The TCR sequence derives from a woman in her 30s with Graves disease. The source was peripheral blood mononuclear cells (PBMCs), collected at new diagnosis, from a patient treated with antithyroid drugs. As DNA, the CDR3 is TGTGCCAGCAGTTACGGGGCCACGGGGATGGACACCGGGGAGCTGTTTTTT. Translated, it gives CASSYGATGMDTGELFF.